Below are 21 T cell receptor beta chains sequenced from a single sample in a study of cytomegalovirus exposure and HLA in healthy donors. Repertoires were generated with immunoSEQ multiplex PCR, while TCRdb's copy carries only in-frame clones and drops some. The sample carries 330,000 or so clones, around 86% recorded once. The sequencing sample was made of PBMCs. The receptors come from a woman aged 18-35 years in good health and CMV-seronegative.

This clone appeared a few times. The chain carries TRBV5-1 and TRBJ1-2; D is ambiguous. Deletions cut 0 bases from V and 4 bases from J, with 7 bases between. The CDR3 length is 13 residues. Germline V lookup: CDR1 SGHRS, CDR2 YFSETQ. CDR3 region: CASSLGETYGYTF. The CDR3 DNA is TGCGCCAGCAGCTTGGGAGAAACCTATGGCTACACCTTC.

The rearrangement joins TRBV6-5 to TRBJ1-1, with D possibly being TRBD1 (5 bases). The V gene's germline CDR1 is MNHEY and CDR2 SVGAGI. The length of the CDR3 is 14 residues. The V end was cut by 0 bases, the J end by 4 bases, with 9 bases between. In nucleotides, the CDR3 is TGTGCCAGCAGTTACTCGGGAGGGGCCACTGAAGCTTTCTTT. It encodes CASSYSGGATEAFF.

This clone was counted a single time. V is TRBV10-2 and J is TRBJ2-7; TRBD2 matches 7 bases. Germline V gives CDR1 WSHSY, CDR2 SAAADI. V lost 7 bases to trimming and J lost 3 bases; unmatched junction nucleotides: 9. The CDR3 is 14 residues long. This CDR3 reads CASKPGRERYEQYF. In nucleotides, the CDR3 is TGCGCCAGCAAACCGGGGCGGGAGCGCTACGAGCAGTACTTC.

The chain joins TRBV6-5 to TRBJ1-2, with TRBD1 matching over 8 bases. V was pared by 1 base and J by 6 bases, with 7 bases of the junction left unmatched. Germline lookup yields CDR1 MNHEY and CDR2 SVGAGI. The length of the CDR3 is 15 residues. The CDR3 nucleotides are TGTGCCAGCAGTTACTTATTACAGGGGGAGGATGGCTACACCTTC. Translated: CASSYLLQGEDGYTF.

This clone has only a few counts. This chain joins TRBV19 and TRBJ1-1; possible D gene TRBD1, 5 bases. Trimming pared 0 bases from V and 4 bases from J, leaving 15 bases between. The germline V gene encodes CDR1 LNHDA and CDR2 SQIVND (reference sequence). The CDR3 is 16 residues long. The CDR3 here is CASSIDPLGRGTEAFF. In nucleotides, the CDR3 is TGTGCCAGTAGTATAGATCCCTTAGGGAGGGGCACTGAAGCTTTCTTT.

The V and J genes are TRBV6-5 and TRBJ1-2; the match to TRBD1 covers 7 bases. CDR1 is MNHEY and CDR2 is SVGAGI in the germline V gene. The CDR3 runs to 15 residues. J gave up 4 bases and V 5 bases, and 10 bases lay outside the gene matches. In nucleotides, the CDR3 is TGTGCCAGCAGTCGGGACAGAACATATCCCTATGGCTACACCTTC. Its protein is CASSRDRTYPYGYTF.

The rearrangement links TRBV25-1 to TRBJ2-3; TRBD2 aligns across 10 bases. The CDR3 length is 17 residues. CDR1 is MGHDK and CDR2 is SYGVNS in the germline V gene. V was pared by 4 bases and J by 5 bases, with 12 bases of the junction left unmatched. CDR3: CASSVHETSGSGDTQYF. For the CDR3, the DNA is TGTGCCAGCAGTGTACACGAGACTAGCGGGTCTGGAGATACGCAGTATTTT.

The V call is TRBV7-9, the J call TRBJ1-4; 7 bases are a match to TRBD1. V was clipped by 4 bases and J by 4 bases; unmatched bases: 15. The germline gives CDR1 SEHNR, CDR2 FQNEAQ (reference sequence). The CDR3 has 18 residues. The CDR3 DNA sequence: TGTGCCAGCAGCTCGTCATTAGGGGGCCCGGCGGTTAATGAAAAACTGTTTTTT. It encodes CASSSSLGGPAVNEKLFF. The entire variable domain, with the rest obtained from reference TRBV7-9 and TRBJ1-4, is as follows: DTGVSQNPRHKITKRGQNVTFRCDPISEHNRLYWYRQTLGQGPEFLTYFQNEAQLEKSRLLSDRFSAERPKGSFSTLEIQRTEQGDSAMYLCASSSSLGGPAVNEKLFFGSGTQLSVL.

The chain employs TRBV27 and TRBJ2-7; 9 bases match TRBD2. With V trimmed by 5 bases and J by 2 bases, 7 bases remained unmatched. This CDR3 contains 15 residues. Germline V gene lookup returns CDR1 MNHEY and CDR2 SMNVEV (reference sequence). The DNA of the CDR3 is TGTGCCAGCAGTCAGATTAGCGGGAGTCCCTACGAGCAGTACTTC. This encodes CASSQISGSPYEQYF.

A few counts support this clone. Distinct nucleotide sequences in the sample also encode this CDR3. CDR3 nucleotide sequence: TGCGCCAGCAGCCTTGGACAGGGGACCGGGGAGCTGTTTTTT. This codes for CASSLGQGTGELFF. The V gene is TRBV5-1, the J gene TRBJ2-2; 9 bases agree with TRBD1. Germline CDR1 SGHRS, CDR2 YFSETQ. V gave up 4 bases and J gave up 5 bases; unmatched junction bases: 3. CDR3 size: 14 residues.

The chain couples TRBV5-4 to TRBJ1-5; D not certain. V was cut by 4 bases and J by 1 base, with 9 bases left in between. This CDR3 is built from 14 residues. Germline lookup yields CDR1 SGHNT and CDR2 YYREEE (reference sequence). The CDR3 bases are TGTGCCAGCAGCAACGGAGCGAGCAATCAGCCCCAGCATTTT. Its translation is CASSNGASNQPQHF.

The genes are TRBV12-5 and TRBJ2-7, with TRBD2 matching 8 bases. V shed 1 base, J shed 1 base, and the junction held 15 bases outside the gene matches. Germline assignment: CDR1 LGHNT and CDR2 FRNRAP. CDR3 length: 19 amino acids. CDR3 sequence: CASGLAFVYWVAGSYEQYF. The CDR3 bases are TGTGCTAGTGGTTTGGCCTTTGTGTATTGGGTAGCGGGATCCTACGAGCAGTACTTC.

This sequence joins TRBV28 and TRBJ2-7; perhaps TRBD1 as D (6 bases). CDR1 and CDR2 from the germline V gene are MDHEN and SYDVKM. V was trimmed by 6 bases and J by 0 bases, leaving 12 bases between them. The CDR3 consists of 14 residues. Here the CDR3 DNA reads TGTGCCAGCAGCCCACTACAGGGCTCCTACGAGCAGTACTTC. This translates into CASSPLQGSYEQYF.

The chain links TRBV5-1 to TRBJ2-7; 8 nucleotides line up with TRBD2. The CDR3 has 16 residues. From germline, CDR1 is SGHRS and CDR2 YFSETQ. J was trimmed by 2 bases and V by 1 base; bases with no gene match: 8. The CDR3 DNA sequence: TGCGCCAGCAGCTTGCGGGGGGGCTCGGCTCCCTACGAGCAGTACTTC. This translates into CASSLRGGSAPYEQYF. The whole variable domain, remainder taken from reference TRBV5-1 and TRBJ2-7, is KAGVTQTPRYLIKTRGQQVTLSCSPISGHRSVSWYQQTPGQGLQFLFEYFSETQRNKGNFPGRFSGRQFSNSRSEMNVSTLELGDSALYLCASSLRGGSAPYEQYFGPGTRLTVT.

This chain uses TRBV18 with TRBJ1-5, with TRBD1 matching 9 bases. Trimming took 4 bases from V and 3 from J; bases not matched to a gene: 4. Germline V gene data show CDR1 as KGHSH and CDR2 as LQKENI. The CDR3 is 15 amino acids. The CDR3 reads CASSLGQGNNQPQHF. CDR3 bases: TGTGCCAGCTCACTCGGACAGGGGAACAATCAGCCCCAGCATTTT.

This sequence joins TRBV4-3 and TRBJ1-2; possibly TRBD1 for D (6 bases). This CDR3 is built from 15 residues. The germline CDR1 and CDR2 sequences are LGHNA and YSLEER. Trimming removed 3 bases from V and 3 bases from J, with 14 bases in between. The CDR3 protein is CASSQGTGSDYGYTF. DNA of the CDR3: TGCGCCAGCAGCCAGGGTACAGGGTCTGACTATGGCTACACCTTC.

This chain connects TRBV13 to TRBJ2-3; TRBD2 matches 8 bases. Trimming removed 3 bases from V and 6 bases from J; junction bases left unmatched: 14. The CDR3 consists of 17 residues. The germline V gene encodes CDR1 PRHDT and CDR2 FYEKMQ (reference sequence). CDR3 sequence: CASSLGRWGLGADTQYF. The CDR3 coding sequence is TGTGCCAGCAGCTTGGGCCGGTGGGGACTAGGGGCGGATACGCAGTATTTT.

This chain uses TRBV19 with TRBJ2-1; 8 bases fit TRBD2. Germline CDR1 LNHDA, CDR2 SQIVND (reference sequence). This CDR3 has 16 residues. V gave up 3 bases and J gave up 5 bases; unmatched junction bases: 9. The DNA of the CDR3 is TGTGCCAGTAGTATTCGGGAGGGGTTAGGGGACAATGAGCAGTTCTTC. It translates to CASSIREGLGDNEQFF.

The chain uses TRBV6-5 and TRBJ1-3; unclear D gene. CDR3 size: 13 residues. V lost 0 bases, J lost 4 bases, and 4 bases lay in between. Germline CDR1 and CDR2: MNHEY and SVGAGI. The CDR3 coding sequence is TGTGCCAGCAGTTACTCCTCCGGAAACACCATATATTTT. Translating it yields CASSYSSGNTIYF.

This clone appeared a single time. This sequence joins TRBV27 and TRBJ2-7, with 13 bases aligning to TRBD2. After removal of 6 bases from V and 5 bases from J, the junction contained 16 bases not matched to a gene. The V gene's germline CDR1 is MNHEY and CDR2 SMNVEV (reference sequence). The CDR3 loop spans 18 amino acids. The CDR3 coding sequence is TGTGCCAGCAGCCCTTTAGTGTGGGGGACTAGCGGGAACAACGAGCAGTACTTC. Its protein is CASSPLVWGTSGNNEQYF.

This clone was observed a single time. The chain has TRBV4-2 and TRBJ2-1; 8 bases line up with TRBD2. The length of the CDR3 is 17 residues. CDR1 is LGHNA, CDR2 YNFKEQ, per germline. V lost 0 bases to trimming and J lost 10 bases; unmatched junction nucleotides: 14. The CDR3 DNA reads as TGTGCCAGCAGCCAAGATCCCCCGGGAGGGCCGCTTTGGGAGCAGTTCTTC. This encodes CASSQDPPGGPLWEQFF.